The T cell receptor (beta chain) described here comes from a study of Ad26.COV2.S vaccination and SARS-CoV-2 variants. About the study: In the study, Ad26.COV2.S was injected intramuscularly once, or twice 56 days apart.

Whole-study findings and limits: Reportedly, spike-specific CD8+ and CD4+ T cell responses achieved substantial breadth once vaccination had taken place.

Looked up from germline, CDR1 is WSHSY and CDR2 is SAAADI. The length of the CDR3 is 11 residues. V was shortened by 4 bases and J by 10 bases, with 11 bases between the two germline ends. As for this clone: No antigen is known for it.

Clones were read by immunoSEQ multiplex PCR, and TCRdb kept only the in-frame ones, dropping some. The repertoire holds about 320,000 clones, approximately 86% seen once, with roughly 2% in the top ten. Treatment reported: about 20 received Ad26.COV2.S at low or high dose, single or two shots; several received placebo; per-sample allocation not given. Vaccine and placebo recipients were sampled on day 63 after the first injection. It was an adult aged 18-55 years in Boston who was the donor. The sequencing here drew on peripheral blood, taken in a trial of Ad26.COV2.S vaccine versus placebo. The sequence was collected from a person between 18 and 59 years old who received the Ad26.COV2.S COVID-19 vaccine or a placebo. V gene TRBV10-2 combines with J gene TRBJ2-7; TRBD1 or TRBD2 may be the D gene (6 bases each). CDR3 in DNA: TGCGCCAGCAGTGTGAGGGGGGATCAGTACTTC. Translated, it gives CASSVRGDQYF.